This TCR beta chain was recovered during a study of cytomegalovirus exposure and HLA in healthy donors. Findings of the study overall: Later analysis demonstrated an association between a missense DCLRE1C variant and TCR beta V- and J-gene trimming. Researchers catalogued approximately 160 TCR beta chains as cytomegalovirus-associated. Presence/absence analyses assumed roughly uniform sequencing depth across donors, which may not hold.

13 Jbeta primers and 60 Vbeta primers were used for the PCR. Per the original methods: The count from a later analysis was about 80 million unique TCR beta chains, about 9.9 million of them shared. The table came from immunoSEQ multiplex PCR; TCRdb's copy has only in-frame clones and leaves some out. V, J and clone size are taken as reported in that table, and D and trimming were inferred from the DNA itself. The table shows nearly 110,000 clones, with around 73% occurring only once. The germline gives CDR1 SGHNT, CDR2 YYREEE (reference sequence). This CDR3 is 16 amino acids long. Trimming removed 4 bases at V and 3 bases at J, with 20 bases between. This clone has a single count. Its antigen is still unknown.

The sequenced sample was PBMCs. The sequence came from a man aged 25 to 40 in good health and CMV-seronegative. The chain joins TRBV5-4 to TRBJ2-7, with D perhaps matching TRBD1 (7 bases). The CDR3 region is CASSAGRSGGIYEQYF. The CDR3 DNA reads TGTGCCAGCAGCGCTGGTCGGTCAGGGGGGATCTACGAGCAGTACTTC.